The 24 T cell receptor beta chains below were found in one sample sequenced in a study of CD8 T cells in ankylosing spondylitis. Using its own MiXCR run on the 5' RACE reads, TCRdb lists one record per CDR3 protein. The data contain about 150,000 distinct CDR3 sequences, about a third of them singletons. The sequenced sample consisted of synovial fluid, either unsorted or a sorted T cell fraction (not recorded which). These receptors came from a male donor with ankylosing spondylitis.

J is TRBJ1-1 and V is TRBV12-3 or TRBV12-4; D gene ambiguous. Trimming pared 2 bases from V and 6 bases from J, leaving 7 bases between. This CDR3 is 12 amino acids long. CDR3: CASSLQAAEAFF. The DNA for the CDR3 is TGTGCCAGCAGTTTACAGGCAGCTGAAGCTTTCTTT.

This clonotype was counted a few times. This chain uses TRBV7-9 with TRBJ1-2; unclear D gene. This CDR3 is built from 13 residues. Germline CDR1 SEHNR, CDR2 FQNEAQ (reference sequence). V lost 5 bases and J lost 7, with 14 bases in between. Here the CDR3 reads CASSPLHEGGYTF. DNA of the CDR3: TGTGCCAGCAGCCCCCTCCATGAGGGTGGCTACACCTTC.

V is TRBV9 and J is TRBJ2-3; 7 bases line up with TRBD2. Germline CDR1 and CDR2: SGDLS and YYNGEE. Trimming at V came to 2 bases and at J to 2 bases, leaving 5 bases not matched to a gene. There are 15 residues in the CDR3. The CDR3 nucleotides read TGTGCCAGCAGCGTGATGGGACTACTCACAGATACGCAGTATTTT. Translated: CASSVMGLLTDTQYF.

J is TRBJ2-2 and V is TRBV6-1, with TRBD1 matching 8 bases. The V gene end was trimmed by 6 bases and the J gene end by 7 bases; junction bases not matched to a gene: 4. Germline V gene data show CDR1 as MNHNS and CDR2 as SASEGT. CDR3 length equals 13 residues. This CDR3 reads CASRGQEVGELFF. CDR3 nucleotide sequence: TGTGCCAGCAGGGGACAGGAGGTCGGGGAGCTGTTTTTT.

The chain couples TRBV9 to TRBJ1-5; D gene unclear. With 7 bases removed from V and 5 bases from J, the gap between germline ends came to 7 bases. Germline V gene lookup returns CDR1 SGDLS and CDR2 YYNGEE. This CDR3 region has 11 residues. CDR3: CASGGYQPQHF. The CDR3 coding sequence is TGTGCCAGCGGTGGGTATCAGCCCCAGCATTTT.

The rearrangement joins TRBV2 to TRBJ2-5; possible D gene TRBD2, 6 bases. V was clipped by 5 bases and J by 1 base, with 14 bases between them. The CDR3 consists of 15 residues. CDR1 and CDR2 (germline): SNHLY, FYNNEI. DNA of the CDR3: TGTGCCAGCAGTAGACCCCCCGGGGGCCAAGAGACCCAGTACTTC. It translates to CASSRPPGGQETQYF.

This clonotype was found a few times. The chain is built from TRBV2 and TRBJ2-7, with D perhaps matching TRBD1 (5 bases). CDR1 is SNHLY, CDR2 FYNNEI, per germline. CDR3 size: 13 residues. Trimming shortened V by 6 bases and J by 0 bases, and 9 bases separated the two germline ends. CDR3 nucleotide sequence: TGTGCCAGCAGCCTCCAGGGCTCCTACGAGCAGTACTTC. Encoded protein: CASSLQGSYEQYF.

V is TRBV6-2 or TRBV6-3 and J is TRBJ2-7, with 7 bases identical to TRBD2. This CDR3 contains 14 residues. Germline values: CDR1 MNHEY, CDR2 SVGEGT. Trimming cost V 4 bases and J 6 bases; bases outside gene matches: 9. The CDR3 is CASSFDGTKLEQYF. The CDR3 DNA reads as TGTGCCAGCAGTTTCGACGGGACTAAACTCGAGCAGTACTTC.

The chain links TRBV5-1 to TRBJ2-7; 7 bases map to TRBD1. The CDR3 length is 15 residues. CDR1 and CDR2 from the germline V gene are SGHRS and YFSETQ. Trimming at V came to 0 bases and at J to 2 bases, leaving 5 bases not matched to a gene. CDR3 protein: CASSLDRTGPYEQYF. CDR3 nucleotide sequence: TGCGCCAGCAGCTTGGATCGGACAGGACCCTACGAGCAGTACTTC.

This clonotype occurred many times. V is TRBV11-2 and J is TRBJ2-3; perhaps TRBD2 as D (5 bases). With 5 bases removed from V and 0 bases from J, the gap between germline ends came to 15 bases. Germline CDR1 is SGHAT and CDR2 is FQNNGV. CDR3 size: 16 residues. DNA for the CDR3: TGTGCCAGCAGCCTAGCTCGTAGCAGAAGCACAGATACGCAGTATTTT. Translating gives CASSLARSRSTDTQYF.

This clonotype was seen at least ten times. V usage is TRBV5-1 and J usage is TRBJ2-7, with 10 bases aligning to TRBD1. CDR1 is SGHRS, CDR2 YFSETQ, per germline. The J segment lost 3 bases and the V segment lost 2 bases, leaving 2 bases of the junction unmatched. This CDR3 has 14 amino acids. The CDR3 region is CASSFWTGGYEQYF. As DNA, the CDR3 is TGCGCCAGCAGCTTCTGGACAGGGGGCTACGAGCAGTACTTC.

This clonotype showed up just a few times. The rearrangement uses TRBV6-4 and TRBJ1-1; TRBD1 matches at 7 bases. The CDR3 covers 13 residues. The V segment lost 5 bases and the J segment 7 bases; nucleotides outside the gene matches: 7. The germline V gene encodes CDR1 MRHNA and CDR2 SNTAGT. The CDR3 here is CASSSNRGNEAFF. CDR3 nucleotide sequence: TGTGCCAGCAGTTCTAACAGGGGAAATGAAGCTTTCTTT.

The chain recombines TRBV18 with TRBJ2-7; TRBD1 matches 9 bases. The germline CDR1 and CDR2 sequences are KGHSH and LQKENI. This CDR3 is built from 14 residues. V lost 3 bases to trimming and J lost 4 bases; unmatched junction nucleotides: 4. CDR3 protein: CASSPNRGPYEQYF. The CDR3 DNA reads TGTGCCAGCTCACCCAACAGGGGGCCATACGAGCAGTACTTC.

By share, this clonotype counts as medium-sized. The CDR3 region has the DNA TGCAGTTCGGGGAGCGCCGGGACTAAGCAGTTCTTC. Amino acid sequence: CSSGSAGTKQFF. The chain links TRBV20-1 to TRBJ2-1; 7 bases match TRBD2. The CDR3 length is 12 residues. J lost 11 bases, V lost 8 bases, and 12 bases had no gene match. Germline V gene data show CDR1 as DFQATT and CDR2 as SNEGSKA (reference sequence).

The chain employs TRBV30 and TRBJ2-6; weak D call: TRBD2 (5 bases). V lost 8 bases and J lost 4, with 21 bases in between. The CDR3 is 16 residues long. Germline CDR1 reads GTSNPN; CDR2 reads SVGIG (reference sequence). CDR3 sequence: CAVSKDRLAGANVLTF. In DNA, the CDR3 is TGTGCCGTCAGCAAGGACCGTTTAGCGGGGGCCAACGTCCTGACTTTC.

The chain has TRBV12-5 and TRBJ1-5; 7 nucleotides agree with TRBD1. V lost 1 base to trimming and J lost 4 bases; unmatched junction nucleotides: 10. CDR1 and CDR2 from the germline V gene are LGHNT and FRNRAP. This CDR3 spans 17 amino acids. CDR3 DNA sequence: TGTGCTAGTGGTTTGGCCATAGGGACAGCGTTGAATCAGCCCCAGCATTTT. The encoded protein is CASGLAIGTALNQPQHF.

This clonotype was observed many times. This chain uses TRBV7-9 with TRBJ2-2; 8 bases are a match to TRBD2. Germline V gene sequence: CDR1 SEHNR, CDR2 FQNEAQ (reference sequence). J gave up 1 base and V 2 bases, and 3 bases lay outside the gene matches. The CDR3 extends over 16 amino acids. CDR3 sequence: CASSLIGRGNTGELFF. CDR3 sequence (DNA): TGTGCCAGCAGCTTAATCGGGAGGGGGAACACCGGGGAGCTGTTTTTT.

In its sample, this clonotype was seen many times. Here the CDR3 DNA reads TGCGCCAGCAGCCAACTCGACAGGGACGTAGACGAGCAGTACTTC. Its protein is CASSQLDRDVDEQYF. This rearrangement joins TRBV4-1 to TRBJ2-7, with 7 bases fitting TRBD1. Losses at the gene ends were 2 bases for V and 5 bases for J; bases not matched to a gene: 9. Germline assignment: CDR1 MGHRA and CDR2 YSYEKL. The CDR3 spans 15 residues.

V gene TRBV18 combines with J gene TRBJ2-1; no definite D call. Trimming took off 0 bases at V and 6 bases at J, with 6 bases between the two ends. The CDR3 is 13 amino acids. Per germline, CDR1 KGHSH and CDR2 LQKENI. Here the CDR3 DNA reads TGTGCCAGCTCACCACCAGCAGGCAATGAGCAGTTCTTC. Translation gives CASSPPAGNEQFF. The entire variable domain, with the rest obtained from reference TRBV18 and TRBJ2-1, is as follows: NAGVMQNPRHLVRRRGQEARLRCSPMKGHSHVYWYRQLPEEGLKFMVYLQKENIIDESGMPKERFSAEFPKEGPSILRIQQVVRGDSAAYFCASSPPAGNEQFFGPGTRLTVL.

This clonotype was observed a few times. The genes are TRBV19 and TRBJ1-5; D is unresolved. The CDR3 runs to 12 residues. Germline V gene lookup returns CDR1 LNHDA and CDR2 SQIVND (reference sequence). Trimming took off 3 bases at V and 11 bases at J, with 11 bases between the two ends. In DNA, the CDR3 is TGTGCCAGTAGTATTCAGGAGACGACCCAGCATTTT. Its translation: CASSIQETTQHF.

This clonotype was recorded a few times. V is TRBV20-1 and J is TRBJ1-4; no reliable D call. The CDR3 consists of 13 residues. CDR1 is DFQATT, CDR2 SNEGSKA, per germline (reference sequence). V was cut by 3 bases and J by 8 bases, with 13 bases left in between. CDR3 coding DNA: TGCAGTGCTAGTCCTGGGAGAGGCGAAAAACTGTTTTTT. This codes for CSASPGRGEKLFF.

The gene calls are TRBV29-1 and TRBJ1-2, with no clear D. Germline V gene lookup returns CDR1 SQVTM and CDR2 ANQGSEA. This CDR3 region has 12 residues. The germline V and J ends were trimmed by 6 bases and 7 bases, with 15 bases remaining between them. The CDR3 loop is CSVVLVSSGYTF. The CDR3 DNA follows: TGCAGCGTCGTCCTGGTGTCCTCTGGCTACACCTTC.

The J gene is TRBJ1-5, the V gene TRBV20-1; unclear D gene. Germline CDR1 DFQATT, CDR2 SNEGSKA (reference sequence). The V end was cut by 0 bases, the J end by 2 bases, with 8 bases between. This CDR3 has 14 residues. CDR3 DNA sequence: TGCAGTGCTAGAGATAGCTCGGGCAATCAGCCCCAGCATTTT. Amino acid sequence: CSARDSSGNQPQHF.

The J gene is TRBJ2-3, the V gene TRBV5-5; D may be TRBD1 or TRBD2 (6 bases each). Trimming cost V 3 bases and J 3 bases, with 17 bases left between them. This CDR3 region has 16 residues. CDR1 is SGHKS and CDR2 is YYEKEE in the germline V gene (reference sequence). The CDR3 protein is CASSSLQGGGTDTQYF. The CDR3 DNA follows: TGTGCCAGCAGCTCGCTACAGGGAGGAGGGACAGATACGCAGTATTTT.